These 32 T cell receptor beta chains share one sample of origin, sequenced in a study of blood T cell repertoires in COVID-19. Measured with immunoSEQ multiplex PCR; TCRdb has only the in-frame clones, and not every one. This table holds approximately 150,000 clones, approximately 84% found once. The sequenced sample was peripheral blood. The receptors here all came from a human donor with acute or convalescent COVID-19. The donor label of this sample is uncertain.

Only one count was recorded for this clone. The J gene is TRBJ1-3, the V gene TRBV6-5, with D possibly TRBD1 on 5 matching bases. Trimming took 0 bases from V and 7 from J, leaving 13 bases between them. Germline CDR1 and CDR2: MNHEY and SVGAGI. The CDR3 totals 15 residues. The CDR3 coding sequence is TGTGCCAGCAGTTACTCGGGCAGGGTCCTCAACACCATATATTTT. Protein sequence: CASSYSGRVLNTIYF.

About this clone itself: Other DNA sequences of this sample code for an identical CDR3. The chain uses TRBV7-9 and TRBJ1-1; D remains ambiguous. In germline, CDR1 is SEHNR, CDR2 FQNEAQ (reference sequence). This CDR3 is built from 13 residues. Trimming removed 5 bases at V and 3 bases at J, with 10 bases between. The CDR3 DNA reads as TGTGCCAGCAGCCCCTCGCGCGACACTGAAGCTTTCTTT. As protein: CASSPSRDTEAFF.

J is TRBJ1-2 and V is TRBV19; 7 nucleotides agree with TRBD1. CDR3 length: 14 residues. Trimming took 7 bases from V and 5 from J; bases not matched to a gene: 10. Germline V gene sequence: CDR1 LNHDA, CDR2 SQIVND (reference sequence). The DNA of the CDR3 is TGTGCCAGTACCCGGACAGGTTATTATTATGGCTACACCTTC. Protein sequence: CASTRTGYYYGYTF.

The chain has TRBV10-3 and TRBJ1-1; TRBD1 agrees at 10 bases. After removal of 2 bases from V and 4 bases from J, the junction contained 1 base not matched to a gene. Germline assignment: CDR1 ENHRY and CDR2 SYGVKD. This CDR3 region has 14 residues. The CDR3 here is CAISEGQGVTEAFF. The CDR3 DNA reads TGTGCCATCAGTGAGGGACAGGGGGTCACTGAAGCTTTCTTT.

This clone occurred once. The chain has TRBV20-1 and TRBJ2-4; possible D gene TRBD1, 6 bases. V shed 3 bases and J shed 6 bases, with 6 bases lying between them. The germline gives CDR1 DFQATT, CDR2 SNEGSKA (reference sequence). The CDR3 extends over 11 amino acids. CDR3 loop: CSARDRNIQYF. CDR3 coding DNA: TGCAGTGCTAGGGACAGAAACATTCAGTACTTC.

V usage is TRBV7-8 and J usage is TRBJ2-1; no clear D gene. CDR1 and CDR2 from the germline V gene are SGHVS and FQNEAQ. V dropped 5 bases and J dropped 3 bases, with 8 bases sitting between them. The CDR3 is made up of 13 amino acids. The CDR3 DNA reads TGTGCCAGCAGCCCTACCTACTACAATGAGCAGTTCTTC. It encodes CASSPTYYNEQFF.

V is TRBV6-5 and J is TRBJ1-2, with 8 bases aligning to TRBD1. Unmatched junction bases numbered 11, after V lost 6 bases and J lost 8 bases. Per germline, CDR1 MNHEY and CDR2 SVGAGI. The CDR3 loop spans 14 amino acids. The CDR3 sequence is CASRPGQGITGYTF. CDR3 nucleotide sequence: TGTGCCAGCAGACCTGGACAGGGTATCACCGGCTACACCTTC.

The V and J genes are TRBV5-1 and TRBJ1-3; TRBD1 aligns across 7 bases. The V gene end was trimmed by 4 bases and the J gene end by 3 bases; junction bases not matched to a gene: 7. CDR1 is SGHRS, CDR2 YFSETQ, per germline. The CDR3 length is 15 residues. In DNA form, the CDR3 reads TGCGCCAGCAGCCTGCAGGGGGAAGGTGGAAACACCATATATTTT. This codes for CASSLQGEGGNTIYF.

V gene TRBV3-1 (or the pseudogene TRBV3-2) combines with J gene TRBJ1-1; D is perhaps TRBD1 (6 bases). The CDR3 is made up of 14 amino acids. Looked up from germline, CDR1 is LGHDT and CDR2 is YNNKEL (reference sequence). The V end lost 2 bases, the J end lost 0 bases, and 7 bases lay between the germline ends. CDR3 residues: CASSQTGLNTEAFF. The DNA for the CDR3 is TGTGCCAGCAGCCAAACAGGGTTGAACACTGAAGCTTTCTTT.

The chain recombines TRBV7-2 with TRBJ2-1; 11 bases fit TRBD2. Germline CDR1 reads SGHTA; CDR2 reads FQGNSA. V was pared by 3 bases and J by 4 bases, with 8 bases of the junction left unmatched. CDR3 size: 17 residues. The CDR3 protein is CASSFRQGTSGYNEQFF. CDR3 nucleotide sequence: TGTGCCAGCAGCTTTCGTCAGGGGACTAGCGGTTACAATGAGCAGTTCTTC.

V usage is TRBV6-6 and J usage is TRBJ1-5; D ambiguous. This CDR3 is built from 13 residues. The germline CDR1 and CDR2 sequences are MNHNY and SVGAGI (reference sequence). With 7 bases removed from V and 6 bases from J, the gap between germline ends came to 13 bases. The CDR3 coding sequence is TGTGCCAGCACCGAAGTGGCGGCTCAGCCCCAGCATTTT. This gives the protein CASTEVAAQPQHF.

V usage is TRBV30 and J usage is TRBJ1-6, with no clear D. This CDR3 is built from 17 residues. Germline CDR1 GTSNPN, CDR2 SVGIG (reference sequence). V was trimmed by 0 bases and J by 6 bases, leaving 18 bases between them. CDR3 loop: CAWSVRREVLRNSPLHF. The CDR3 region has the DNA TGTGCCTGGAGTGTACGTAGGGAGGTACTGCGTAATTCACCCCTCCACTTT.

The CDR3 bases are TGTGCCACCAGTGACCCCTCGGACAGGGCTAACTATGGCTACACCTTC. Translating gives CATSDPSDRANYGYTF. The rearrangement uses TRBV24-1 and TRBJ1-2; 8 bases match TRBD1. The CDR3 sequence is 16 residues long. From germline, CDR1 is KGHDR and CDR2 SFDVKD. J gave up 0 bases and V 4 bases, and 6 bases lay outside the gene matches.

This chain uses TRBV6-5 with TRBJ1-5, with 9 nucleotides matching TRBD1. V shed 6 bases and J 7 bases; nucleotides not matched to a gene: 10. Germline loops: CDR1 MNHEY, CDR2 SVGAGI. There are 15 residues in the CDR3. CDR3 bases: TGTGCCAGCAGCGTGGGGGACAGGGTAGGACAGCCCCAGCATTTT. Protein sequence: CASSVGDRVGQPQHF.

The J gene is TRBJ1-2, the V gene TRBV14; D possibly corresponds to TRBD1 (5 bases). The CDR3 totals 12 residues. Deletions cut 1 base from V and 8 bases from J, with 8 bases between. Germline V gene sequence: CDR1 SGHDN, CDR2 FVKESK. CDR3 sequence reads: CASSQGQGGYTF. CDR3 coding DNA: TGTGCCAGCAGCCAAGGGCAGGGCGGCTACACCTTC. Full variable domain (rest looked up from reference TRBV14 and TRBJ1-2): EAGVTQFPSHSVIEKGQTVTLRCDPISGHDNLYWYRRVMGKEIKFLLHFVKESKQDESGMPNNRFLAERTGGTYSTLKVQPAELEDSGVYFCASSQGQGGYTFGSGTRLTVV.

This CDR3 reads CASSSQGYTDTQYF. The DNA of the CDR3 is TGTGCCAGCAGCTCCCAGGGTTACACAGATACGCAGTATTTT. The chain combines TRBV7-2 with TRBJ2-3; possibly TRBD1 for D (5 bases). V was cut by 4 bases and J by 2 bases, with 10 bases left in between. The CDR3 sequence is 14 residues long. The germline gives CDR1 SGHTA, CDR2 FQGNSA.

The CDR3 reads CTSSGGQREGVDEQFF. Written as DNA, the CDR3 is TGCACCAGCAGCGGAGGCCAGCGGGAGGGGGTCGATGAGCAGTTCTTC. The chain uses TRBV1 and TRBJ2-1; TRBD2 reflects the table's D call only, with no check against the DNA. TRBV1 is reported as a pseudogene. The CDR3 extends over 16 amino acids.

The rearrangement joins TRBV30 to TRBJ2-1; 7 nucleotides align to TRBD2. The junction had 10 bases not matched to a gene; V was cut back by 7 bases and J by 7 bases. The length of the CDR3 is 13 residues. From germline, CDR1 is GTSNPN and CDR2 SVGIG (reference sequence). The CDR3: CALERELSNEQFF. CDR3 sequence (DNA): TGTGCCTTAGAGCGGGAATTAAGTAATGAGCAGTTCTTC.

The chain combines TRBV30 with TRBJ1-5; no clear D gene. V shed 0 bases and J shed 2 bases, with 8 bases lying between them. The germline V gene encodes CDR1 GTSNPN and CDR2 SVGIG (reference sequence). There are 14 residues in the CDR3. The CDR3 nucleotides read TGTGCCTGGAGTGTATGGGGAGGCAATCAGCCCCAGCATTTT. Translation gives CAWSVWGGNQPQHF.

This sequence joins TRBV6-2 or TRBV6-3 and TRBJ1-2; D is unclear. The CDR3 extends over 13 amino acids. CDR1 MNHEY and CDR2 SVGEGT come from the germline V gene. V was cut by 6 bases and J by 1 base, with 9 bases left in between. CDR3 residues: CASSLPSNYGYTF. In nucleotides, the CDR3 is TGTGCCAGCAGCCTCCCCAGTAACTATGGCTACACCTTC.

This chain uses TRBV6-5 with TRBJ2-7, with TRBD1 as a possible D gene (6 bases). Trimming removed 4 bases from V and 2 bases from J, with 15 bases in between. The CDR3 sequence is 15 residues long. Germline lookup yields CDR1 MNHEY and CDR2 SVGAGI. CDR3 nucleotides: TGTGCCAGCAGTTCTAGACAGGACTTCACCTACGAGCAGTACTTC. Its protein is CASSSRQDFTYEQYF.

The chain combines TRBV19 with TRBJ1-4; 7 nucleotides agree with TRBD1. V lost 8 bases to trimming and J lost 8 bases; unmatched junction nucleotides: 5. Germline CDR1 is LNHDA and CDR2 is SQIVND (reference sequence). This CDR3 region has 12 residues. The CDR3 here is CASGGTVEKLFF. Here the CDR3 DNA reads TGTGCCAGTGGCGGGACAGTAGAAAAACTGTTTTTT.

This chain links TRBV4-1 with TRBJ1-2; the match to TRBD1 covers 8 bases. The CDR3 is made up of 15 amino acids. V was pared by 1 base and J by 6 bases, with 7 bases of the junction left unmatched. Germline V lookup: CDR1 MGHRA, CDR2 YSYEKL. The CDR3 bases are TGCGCCAGCAGCCAAGGACAGGGGTCATGGCATGGCTACACCTTC. As protein: CASSQGQGSWHGYTF.

V is TRBV7-2 and J is TRBJ2-5; 7 nucleotides match TRBD1. Losses at the gene ends were 5 bases for V and 5 bases for J; bases not matched to a gene: 17. CDR1 is SGHTA, CDR2 FQGNSA, per germline. The CDR3 runs to 17 residues. The CDR3 loop reads CASSPRQGRMTHETQYF. The CDR3 nucleotides are TGTGCCAGCAGCCCCCGACAGGGACGCATGACGCATGAGACCCAGTACTTC.

This clone occurred a few times. The chain links TRBV4-1 to TRBJ1-5, with 10 bases matching TRBD1. After removal of 1 base from V and 4 bases from J, the junction contained 10 bases not matched to a gene. The germline CDR1 and CDR2 sequences are MGHRA and YSYEKL. The CDR3 is 18 residues long. CDR3 nucleotide sequence: TGCGCCAGCAGCCAAGGGACAGGGGGGATAATTTGGAATCAGCCCCAGCATTTT. Amino acid sequence: CASSQGTGGIIWNQPQHF.

This clone was counted a few times. The J gene is TRBJ1-1, the V gene TRBV15, with 7 bases fitting TRBD1. This CDR3 spans 14 amino acids. Germline V gene data show CDR1 as LNHNV and CDR2 as YYDKDF (reference sequence). V lost 0 bases and J lost 7; bases outside the gene matches: 5. The DNA of the CDR3 is TGTGCCACCAGCAGAGATCAGTGGGACAGTGAAGCTTTCTTT. Translated, it gives CATSRDQWDSEAFF. The full variable domain, rest sourced from reference TRBV15 and TRBJ1-1, is DAMVIQNPRYQVTQFGKPVTLSCSQTLNHNVMYWYQQKSSQAPKLLFHYYDKDFNNEADTPDNFQSRRPNTSFCFLDIRSPGLGDTAMYLCATSRDQWDSEAFFGQGTRLTVV.

The chain couples TRBV24-1 to TRBJ2-3; D is unresolved. The length of the CDR3 is 13 residues. V shed 5 bases and J shed 4 bases, with 9 bases lying between them. Germline V gives CDR1 KGHDR, CDR2 SFDVKD. CDR3 in DNA: TGTGCCACCAGTGCTGAGGCGGCAGATACGCAGTATTTT. It is translated as CATSAEAADTQYF.

This chain connects TRBV30 to TRBJ1-1; D perhaps matches TRBD1 (5 bases). Germline CDR1 GTSNPN, CDR2 SVGIG (reference sequence). Trimming took 1 base from V and 10 from J, leaving 10 bases between them. The CDR3 spans 11 residues. The CDR3 spells CAWSGQHLAFF. The CDR3 nucleotides are TGTGCCTGGAGTGGACAGCATTTAGCTTTCTTT.

The chain is built from TRBV28 and TRBJ2-7; TRBD1 matches 9 bases. Germline trimming cut 6 bases from V and 1 base from J; bases unmatched to any gene: 4. CDR1 is MDHEN and CDR2 is SYDVKM in the germline V gene. The CDR3 covers 14 residues. CDR3 bases: TGTGCCAGCAGGAAACAGGGGGCATCCTACGAGCAGTACGTC. Amino acids: CASRKQGASYEQYV.

V and J are TRBV21-1 and TRBJ2-1; the table's TRBD1 call for D was not verified on the DNA. TRBV21-1 has pseudogene status. There are 15 residues in the CDR3. Here the CDR3 reads CASSKDGQGAGEQFF. CDR3 in DNA: TGTGCCAGCAGCAAAGATGGACAGGGGGCAGGTGAGCAGTTCTTC.

V is TRBV27 and J is TRBJ2-1, with TRBD2 identical over 7 bases. CDR3 length equals 14 residues. V lost 6 bases and J lost 3; bases outside the gene matches: 5. Germline V gene lookup returns CDR1 MNHEY and CDR2 SMNVEV (reference sequence). The CDR3 DNA reads as TGTGCCAGCAGCGAATCGGGAGGCTACAATGAGCAGTTCTTC. Its protein is CASSESGGYNEQFF.

This clone was counted once. The V and J genes are TRBV7-8 and TRBJ2-5; 7 bases align to TRBD2. V shed 8 bases, J shed 4 bases, and the junction held 16 bases outside the gene matches. Germline loops: CDR1 SGHVS, CDR2 FQNEAQ. This CDR3 has 16 amino acids. The DNA of the CDR3 is TGTGCCAGCGACATCCGGGGAGGGGCCCCCCCAGAGACCCAGTACTTC. It specifies CASDIRGGAPPETQYF.